A single T cell receptor beta chain is shown here with its context. What antigen it recognizes has not been identified. Base qualities were left out, and no much larger clone turns up one base away. Trimming removed 5 bases from V and 4 bases from J; the gene matches leave 11 bases unexplained. Reading from cysteine to phenylalanine, the CDR3 counts 16 amino acids. The CDR3 DNA has 48 bases and is translated from base 1. Based on the germline V gene (reference sequence), the CDR1 and CDR2 sequences are LNHDA and SQIVND. This record comes from a study of blood T cell repertoires in COVID-19 (TCRdb year 2020). Regarding the research as a whole: Samples covering the acute and convalescent phases of COVID-19 were provided by collaborators in the United States, Italy and Spain. Deeply sampled blood TCRbeta repertoires from subjects exposed to, actively infected with, or recovered from COVID-19 were included in the dataset. The material from the prospective study consisted of cDNA or gDNA derived from T cells, B-cell-depleted T cells, or PBMCs. Nearly every sample came with metadata listing a de-identified subject ID, COVID-19 status, age in years and sex. The repertoires were released in a freely available public database meant as a resource for research on the immune response to SARS-CoV-2. Samples were obtained from the ongoing ImmuneRACE study (first 160 participants) and from some 1,200 subjects provided by 6 global collaborators. Where available, HLA class I and class II types were obtained from metadata supplied by the sample provider rather than from assay-based typing.

Whole blood was collected in K2EDTA tubes by collaborating institutions according to the institutions' own protocols. For TCRbeta analysis, collaborators shipped samples as frozen whole blood, isolated PBMCs, or DNA extracted from either of those sample types. TCRbeta CDR3 regions were amplified from genomic DNA using the immunoSEQ Assay, a bias-controlled multiplex PCR. In the paper's pipeline: Nucleated cell counts per sample were estimated from amplification of reference gene primers within the assay. Sequence reads were collapsed and filtered to measure the absolute abundance of every unique TCRbeta CDR3 rearrangement. For each sample, productive Simpson clonality was calculated by taking the square root of Simpson's diversity index across productive rearrangements. This is the immuneACCESS table as TCRdb keeps it, with only in-frame sequences that have V and J called. A part of the clones is gone; compared with another copy, unresolved V genes explain less than half, and the rest is unexplained. That table furnishes V, J and clone size, whereas the DNA furnished D and trimming. In all, the sample holds 75,000 to 100,000 clones, and 83% of those were seen once. Under 35% of the sample belongs to the ten largest clones.

Findings and caveats that apply to the study as a whole: The quantity of clinical and demographic metadata differed by source and by participant and was supplied without curation.

The TCR comes from a woman aged 80 or over with acute or convalescent COVID-19. The sequenced material came from peripheral blood. The chain joins TRBV19 to TRBJ2-1; 7 central nucleotides agree with TRBD2. CDR3 reads: CASSSSSGTLYNEQFF. The nucleotide sequence reads TGTGCCAGTAGTTCTTCTAGCGGCACTTTGTACAATGAGCAGTTCTTC.